This T cell receptor (beta chain) is from a study of CXCR3-negative and CXCR3-positive naive CD8 T cells. Study-level findings and limits: Whereas both naive subsets had comparably high diversity, memory CD8+ cells had much lower diversity. Naive cells used TRBV-TRBJ genes in much the same way whether CXCR3-negative or CXCR3-positive; memory cells did not.

Via 5' RACE with UMI labels, TRB cDNA libraries were prepared. With the 5' RACE reads reprocessed, TCRdb shows one record per CDR3 protein and no DNA. The repertoire table contains tens of thousands of distinct CDR3 sequences. This CDR3 comprises 13 residues. The germline V gene has CDR1 LGHDT and CDR2 YNNKEL (reference sequence). A remark on this clonotype: What it binds is unknown.

The TCR comes from a human donor in good health. Some clones in this sample may be carry-over from other donors' samples. This chain uses TRBV3-1 with TRBJ2-3. Sequencing was performed on memory CD8+ T cells from blood. The CDR3 sequence is CASSRGSADTQYF.